These 10 T cell receptor beta chains share one sample of origin, sequenced in a study of T cells expressing NK-cell markers. After re-calling the 5' RACE reads, TCRdb lists one entry per CDR3 protein, DNA absent. Its table records 200,000 to 300,000 distinct CDR3 sequences. The sequencing sample was made of blood T cells: a sorted CD56 or NKG2C T cell subset, CD4+ or CD8+ T cells, or bulk PBMC T cells (not recorded which). The receptors derive from a young man in good health.

The chain couples TRBV7-6 to TRBJ2-5; without DNA, the TCRdb call of TRBD2 cannot be checked. This CDR3 has 13 amino acids. Germline CDR1 and CDR2: SGHVS and FNYEAQ. CDR3 region: CASSLMGGETQYF.

V and J are TRBV12-3 or TRBV12-4 and TRBJ1-2. The CDR3 extends over 15 amino acids. Here the CDR3 reads CASSLIGRAADGYTF.

The rearrangement uses TRBV5-1 and TRBJ1-3. Per the germline V gene, CDR1 is SGHRS and CDR2 is YFSETQ. The CDR3 runs to 14 residues. Here the CDR3 reads CASSLVGAGNTIYF. The full variable domain, with the rest looked up from reference TRBV5-1 and TRBJ1-3, is KAGVTQTPRYLIKTRGQQVTLSCSPISGHRSVSWYQQTPGQGLQFLFEYFSETQRNKGNFPGRFSGRQFSNSRSEMNVSTLELGDSALYLCASSLVGAGNTIYFGEGSWLTVV.

The chain joins TRBV7-2 to TRBJ1-2; TCRdb lists TRBD1, though no DNA is available to test this call. This CDR3 has 14 residues. Germline-derived CDR1 and CDR2 are SGHTA and FQGNSA. This CDR3 is CASSLWAGSYGYTF.

The CDR3 is CASSSSFQWGLRSSGANVLTF. J is TRBJ2-6 and V is TRBV6-6; the TCRdb D gene call, TRBD1, has no DNA to confirm it. The CDR3 totals 21 residues. The germline gives CDR1 MNHNY, CDR2 SVGAGI (reference sequence).

V is TRBV20-1 and J is TRBJ2-5; TCRdb lists TRBD2, though no DNA is available to test this call. Per germline, CDR1 DFQATT and CDR2 SNEGSKA (reference sequence). This CDR3 comprises 16 residues. CDR3 protein: CSAQGTSGSRKETQYF.

This chain connects TRBV20-1 to TRBJ1-5. This CDR3 is 16 amino acids long. Germline CDR1 and CDR2: DFQATT and SNEGSKA (reference sequence). This CDR3 is CSARDGGAGEGRPQHF.

The chain joins TRBV12-3 or TRBV12-4 to TRBJ1-5; TCRdb selects TRBD1, and the lack of DNA leaves this call unchecked. There are 15 residues in the CDR3. CDR3 residues: CASSLGQGNNQPQHF.

The chain combines TRBV7-2 with TRBJ2-7; TCRdb's D gene call, TRBD2, goes unchecked for lack of DNA. The length of the CDR3 is 17 residues. Germline V lookup: CDR1 SGHTA, CDR2 FQGNSA. The CDR3 sequence: CASSRSGSPGWSYEQYF.

The chain links TRBV29-1 to TRBJ2-3. Germline CDR1 is SQVTM and CDR2 is ANQGSEA. The CDR3 is 14 amino acids. CDR3: CSVDEKIRSDTQYF.